This T cell receptor beta chain was sequenced for a study of blood T cells in healthy people across ages. Overall study findings and caveats: The long-lived group displayed more naive CD4+ cells, plus higher diversity, than the aged donors did.

This CDR3 is built from 14 residues. Germline values: CDR1 LGHDT, CDR2 YNNKEL (reference sequence). V was trimmed by 3 bases and J by 7 bases, leaving 13 bases between them. About this clonotype itself: No antigen is known for it.

A sample-barcoded 5' primer and a J-beta primer mix were used in a second PCR of roughly 7 to 11 cycles. Each CDR3 protein gets one entry after TCRdb re-called the 5' RACE reads with MiXCR. This sample has around 500,000 distinct CDR3 sequences, with 27% found just once. PBMCs, at least 6.5 million per sample, were isolated. A further study also used this sample, focusing on T cells of mothers and their children. That investigation notes: RNA was extracted, and all of it went into cDNA synthesis at about 1.5 ug per 15 ul. When mothers and children were related, their normalized repertoire overlap, which was always slightly higher, did not differ significantly from that of unrelated pairs.

The chain joins TRBV3-1 to TRBJ2-4, with a possible D match to TRBD1 (6 bases). The origin of this receptor is a boy younger than 10 in good health. The sample was blood. The CDR3: CASSHNRETNIQYF. CDR3 nucleotide sequence: TGTGCCAGCAGCCACAACAGGGAAACGAACATTCAGTACTTC.